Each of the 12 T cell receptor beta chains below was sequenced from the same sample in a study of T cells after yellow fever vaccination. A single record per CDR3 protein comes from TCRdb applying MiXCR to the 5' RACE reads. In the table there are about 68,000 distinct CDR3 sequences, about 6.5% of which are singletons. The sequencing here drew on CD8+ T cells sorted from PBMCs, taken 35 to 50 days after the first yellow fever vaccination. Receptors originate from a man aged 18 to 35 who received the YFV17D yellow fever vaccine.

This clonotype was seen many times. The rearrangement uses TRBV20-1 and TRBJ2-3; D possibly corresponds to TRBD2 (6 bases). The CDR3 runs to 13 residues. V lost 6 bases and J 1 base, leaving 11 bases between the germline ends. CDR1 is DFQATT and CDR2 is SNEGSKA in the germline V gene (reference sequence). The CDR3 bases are TGCAGTGCGAACCCTAGCGGCACAGATACGCAGTATTTT. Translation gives CSANPSGTDTQYF.

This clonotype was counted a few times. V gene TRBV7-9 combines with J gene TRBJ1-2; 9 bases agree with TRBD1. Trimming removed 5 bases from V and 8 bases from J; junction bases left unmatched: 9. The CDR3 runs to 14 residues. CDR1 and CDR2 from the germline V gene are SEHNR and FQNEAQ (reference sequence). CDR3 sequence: CASSRTRTGDGYTF. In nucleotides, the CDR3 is TGTGCCAGCAGCCGAACCCGGACAGGGGACGGCTACACCTTC.

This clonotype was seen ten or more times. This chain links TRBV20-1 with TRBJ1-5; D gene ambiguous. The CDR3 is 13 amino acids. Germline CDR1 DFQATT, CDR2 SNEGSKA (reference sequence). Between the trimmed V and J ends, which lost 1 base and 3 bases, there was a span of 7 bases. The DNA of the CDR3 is TGCAGTGCTAGAGGGCAGGTCAATCAGCCCCAGCATTTT. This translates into CSARGQVNQPQHF.

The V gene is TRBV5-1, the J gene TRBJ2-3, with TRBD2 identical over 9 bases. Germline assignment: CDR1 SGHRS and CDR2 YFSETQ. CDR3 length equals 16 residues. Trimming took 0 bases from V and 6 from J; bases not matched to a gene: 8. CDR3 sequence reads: CASSLAGRGGGDTQYF. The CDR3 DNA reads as TGCGCCAGCAGCTTGGCCGGGCGGGGGGGCGGTGATACGCAGTATTTT.

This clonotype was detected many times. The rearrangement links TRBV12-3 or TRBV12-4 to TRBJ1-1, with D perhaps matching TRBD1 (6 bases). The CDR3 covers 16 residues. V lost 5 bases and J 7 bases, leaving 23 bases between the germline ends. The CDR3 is CASSLNTGPLGGEAFF. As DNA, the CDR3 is TGTGCCAGCAGTCTCAATACAGGGCCCCTAGGTGGTGAAGCTTTCTTT.

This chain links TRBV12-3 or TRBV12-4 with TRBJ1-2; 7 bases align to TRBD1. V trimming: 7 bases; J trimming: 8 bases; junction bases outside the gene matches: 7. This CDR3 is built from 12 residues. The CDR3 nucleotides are TGTGCCAGCAAGGGGGCTGACCGGGGCTACACCTTC. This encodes CASKGADRGYTF.

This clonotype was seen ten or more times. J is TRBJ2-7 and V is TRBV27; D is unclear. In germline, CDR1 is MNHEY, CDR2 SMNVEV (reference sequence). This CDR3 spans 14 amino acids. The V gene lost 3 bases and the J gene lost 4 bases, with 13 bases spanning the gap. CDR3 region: CASSFEASGYEQYF. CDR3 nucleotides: TGTGCCAGCAGTTTCGAGGCTAGTGGGTACGAGCAGTACTTC.

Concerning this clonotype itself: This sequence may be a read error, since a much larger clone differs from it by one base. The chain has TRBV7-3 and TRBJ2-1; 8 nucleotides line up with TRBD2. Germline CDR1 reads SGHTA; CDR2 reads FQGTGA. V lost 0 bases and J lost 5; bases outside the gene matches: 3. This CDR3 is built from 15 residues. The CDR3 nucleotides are TGTGCCAGCAGCTTAACCGGGGGGGGCAACAATGAGCAGTTCTTC. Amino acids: CASSLTGGGNNEQFF. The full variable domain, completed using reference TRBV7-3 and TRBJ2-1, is GAGVSQTPSNKVTEKGKYVELRCDPISGHTALYWYRQSLGQGPEFLIYFQGTGAADDSGLPNDRFFAVRPEGSVSTLKIQRTERGDSAVYLCASSLTGGGNNEQFFGPGTRLTVL.

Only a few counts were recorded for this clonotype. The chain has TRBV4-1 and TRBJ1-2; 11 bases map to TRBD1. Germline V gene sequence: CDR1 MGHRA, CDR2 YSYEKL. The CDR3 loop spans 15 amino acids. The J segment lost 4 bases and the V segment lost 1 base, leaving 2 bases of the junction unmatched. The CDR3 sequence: CASSQGGQGGYGYTF. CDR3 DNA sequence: TGCGCCAGCAGCCAAGGGGGACAGGGGGGCTATGGCTACACCTTC.

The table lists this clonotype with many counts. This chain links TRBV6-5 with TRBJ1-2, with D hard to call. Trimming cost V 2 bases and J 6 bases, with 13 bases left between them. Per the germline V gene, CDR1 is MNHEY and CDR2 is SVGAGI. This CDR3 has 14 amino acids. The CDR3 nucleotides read TGTGCCAGCAGTTACCGGGGTGTAGTGGATGGCTACACCTTC. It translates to CASSYRGVVDGYTF.

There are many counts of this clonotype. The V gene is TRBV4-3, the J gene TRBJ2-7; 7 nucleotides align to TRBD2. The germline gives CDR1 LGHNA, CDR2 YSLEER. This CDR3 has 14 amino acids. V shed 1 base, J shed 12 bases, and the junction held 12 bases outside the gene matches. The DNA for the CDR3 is TGCGCCAGCAGCCAAGGTCTGGGGGACTACGTCCCGTACTTC. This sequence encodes CASSQGLGDYVPYF.

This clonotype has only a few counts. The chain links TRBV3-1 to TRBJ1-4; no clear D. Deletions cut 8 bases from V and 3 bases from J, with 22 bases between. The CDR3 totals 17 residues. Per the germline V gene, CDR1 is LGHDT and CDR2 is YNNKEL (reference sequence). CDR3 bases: TGTGCCAGCGGCTACGCTGGGTTGGGAGCTGCTAATGAAAAACTGTTTTTT. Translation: CASGYAGLGAANEKLFF. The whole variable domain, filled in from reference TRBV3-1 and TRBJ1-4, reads DTAVSQTPKYLVTQMGNDKSIKCEQNLGHDTMYWYKQDSKKFLKIMFSYNNKELIINETVPNRFSPKSPDKAHLNLHINSLELGDSAVYFCASGYAGLGAANEKLFFGSGTQLSVL.